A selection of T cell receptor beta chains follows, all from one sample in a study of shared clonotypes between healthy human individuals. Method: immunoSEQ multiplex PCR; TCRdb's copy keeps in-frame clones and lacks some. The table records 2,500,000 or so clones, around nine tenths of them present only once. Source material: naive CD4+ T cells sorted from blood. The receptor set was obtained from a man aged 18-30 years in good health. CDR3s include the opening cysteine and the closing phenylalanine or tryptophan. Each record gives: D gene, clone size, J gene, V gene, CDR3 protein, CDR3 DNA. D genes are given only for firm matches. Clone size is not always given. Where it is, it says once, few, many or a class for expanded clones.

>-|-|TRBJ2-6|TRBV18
CASSPERSGANVLTF
TGTGCCAGCTCACCGGAACGATCTGGGGCCAACGTCCTGACTTTC
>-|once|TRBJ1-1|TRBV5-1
CASSLQTGTNTEAFF
TGCGCCAGCAGCCTCCAGACAGGTACGAACACTGAAGCTTTCTTT
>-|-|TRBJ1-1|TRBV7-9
CASSLALASNTEAFF
TGTGCCAGCAGCTTAGCGCTGGCCAGCAACACTGAAGCTTTCTTT
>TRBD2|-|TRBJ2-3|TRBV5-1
CASSLAGGGLTDTQYF
TGCGCCAGCAGCTTGGCTGGCGGGGGACTCACAGATACGCAGTATTTT
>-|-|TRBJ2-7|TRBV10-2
CASSESTGWEQYF
TGCGCCAGCAGTGAGTCGACAGGCTGGGAGCAGTACTTC
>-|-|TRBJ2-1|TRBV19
CASSVDTGLFNEQFF
TGTGCCAGTAGTGTCGATACAGGGTTGTTCAATGAGCAGTTCTTC
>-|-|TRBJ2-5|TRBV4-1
CASSQVEQGRETQYF
TGCGCCAGCAGCCAAGTAGAACAGGGTCGTGAGACCCAGTACTTC
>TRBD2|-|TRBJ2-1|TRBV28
CASSPSGGALNEQFF
TGTGCCAGCAGTCCCAGCGGGGGGGCTTTGAACGAGCAGTTCTTC
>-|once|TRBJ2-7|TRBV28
CASSLRGTYEQYF
TGTGCCAGCAGTCTCCGGGGCACCTACGAGCAGTACTTC
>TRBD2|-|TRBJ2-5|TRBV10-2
CASRPSSGGGTQYF
TGCGCCAGCAGGCCTTCTAGCGGGGGGGGGACCCAGTACTTC
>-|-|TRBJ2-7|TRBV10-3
CAISDQAYEQYF
TGTGCCATCAGTGACCAAGCCTACGAACAGTACTTC